There are a few counts of the clone carrying this T cell receptor beta chain. The antigen is undetermined. From 5'RACE with constant-segment primers came TCR alpha and TCR beta cDNA libraries that carried sample barcodes and UMIs. In TCRdb, the 5' RACE reads were re-called with MiXCR into one record per CDR3 protein. The profile shows some 350,000 distinct CDR3 sequences, 15% of them singletons. These data originate in a study of T-cell memory formation after mild COVID-19. Findings and limits, study-wide: There was no confirmation that second-wave clones peaking on day 37 were SARS-CoV-2 specific. Contracting clones, day 15 to 85, had balanced CD4/CD8, and later expanders favored CD4+. Memory cells collected pre-infection included some clones that later responded, suggesting cross-reactive memory joined.

Germline lookup yields CDR1 LGHNA and CDR2 YSLEER. Trimming removed 4 bases from V and 3 bases from J, with 13 bases in between. CDR3 length: 14 residues. Sequenced material: PBMCs or a T cell subset sorted from them (not recorded which). J is TRBJ2-7 and V is TRBV4-3, with a possible D match to TRBD2 (5 bases). The source is a man aged 18 to 29 who had mild COVID-19 (a few samples of this study predate the infection). Cell type and time point are not known. The CDR3 loop is CASSPRPGGYEQYF. For the CDR3, the DNA is TGCGCCAGCAGCCCAAGGCCCGGAGGCTACGAGCAGTACTTC.